The source of this T cell receptor beta chain is a study of blood T cells in healthy people across ages. Germline values: CDR1 DFQATT, CDR2 SNEGSKA (reference sequence). There are 12 residues in the CDR3. V lost 5 bases and J lost 5; bases outside the gene matches: 5. Through a sample-barcoded 5' primer and a J-beta primer mix, a second PCR was run for roughly 7 to 12 cycles. TCRdb called the 5' RACE reads again in MiXCR, with one record for every CDR3 protein. Of 350,000 to 450,000 distinct CDR3 sequences in the sample, roughly half were seen once. This clonotype was sampled from a man in his fifties or sixties in good health. The sample comprised blood. This chain uses TRBV20-1 with TRBJ2-5, with 7 bases lining up with TRBD1. The CDR3 is CSAYRGGETQYF. The CDR3 DNA reads as TGCAGTGCTTACAGGGGCGGTGAGACCCAGTACTTC.